This T cell receptor beta chain emerged from a study of cytomegalovirus exposure and HLA in healthy donors. Remarks on this clone: Its antigen is still unknown.

CDR3 size: 17 residues. The J segment lost 1 base and the V segment lost 1 base, leaving 6 bases of the junction unmatched. Germline V lookup: CDR1 MGHRA, CDR2 YSYEKL. Findings and caveats of the study: Among donors in an Asian-associated ancestry cluster, a later analysis reportedly found fewer N-insertions than the approximately 700-donor mean.

PCR involved 60 Vbeta and 13 Jbeta primers. Clones were sequenced by immunoSEQ multiplex PCR, and TCRdb holds only the in-frame ones, with some missing. The sample contains about 78,000 clones, about two thirds of which appear only once. The sequence was obtained from a man aged 25-45 years in good health and CMV-seropositive. Sequenced sample: PBMCs. The chain combines TRBV4-1 with TRBJ2-3, with 9 bases lining up with TRBD2. The CDR3 here is CASSQGLAGSGTDTQYF. The CDR3 DNA is TGCGCCAGCAGCCAAGGGCTAGCGGGGTCGGGCACAGATACGCAGTATTTT.